Included here is one T cell receptor beta chain sequence, with context. Its antigen is unidentified. The data stem from a study of T cell responses to AZD1222 COVID-19 vaccine. General study points: Donors were largely white British and mainly female; clonal diversity was possibly underestimated. Seropositive at baseline were only a handful of AZD1222 recipients. Elevations in Spike-specific TCR breadth and depth followed administration of two AZD1222 doses. Researchers took repertoire samples only after the peak T cell response had come.

Per the germline V gene, CDR1 is SGHTA and CDR2 is FQGNSA. The CDR3 extends over 17 amino acids. V shed 3 bases and J 0 bases; nucleotides not matched to a gene: 6. Only in-frame clones appear in the TCRdb table, and some are missing; sequencing was by immunoSEQ multiplex PCR. The sample comprises roughly 200,000 clones, approximately 94% of which are singletons, and approximately 1.7% rests with the top ten. The chain combines TRBV7-2 with TRBJ2-1, with 9 bases that match TRBD2. This TCR derives from an adult who received the MenACWY meningococcal vaccine as a control. The sample consisted of peripheral blood, taken 28 days after the second dose of the MenACWY control vaccine. CDR3 residues: CASSFLGGGASYNEQFF. For the CDR3, the DNA is TGTGCCAGCAGCTTTCTTGGCGGGGGGGCCTCCTACAATGAGCAGTTCTTC.